What follows are 26 T cell receptor beta chains derived from one specimen sequenced in a study of cytomegalovirus exposure and HLA in healthy donors (TCRdb year 2017). Library method: the immunoSEQ multiplex PCR assay. TCRdb obtained this table from immuneACCESS and retained in-frame rearrangements with V and J assigned. These tables miss some clones; where compared with another copy, unresolved V genes account for less than half of the shortfall, and the remainder is unexplained. For this sample the table gives approximately 200,000 clones, of which about four fifths were detected only once. The top ten clonotypes cover less than 8.5% of the sample. The source material was PBMCs. The receptor source for this set is a man younger than 35 in good health and CMV-seropositive.

The rearrangement links TRBV30 to TRBJ2-7; D is possibly TRBD2 (6 bases). Trimming cost V 5 bases and J 6 bases, with 11 bases left between them. Germline V gene lookup returns CDR1 GTSNPN and CDR2 SVGIG (reference sequence). The CDR3 is made up of 11 amino acids. CDR3 loop: CAWGPGGEQYF. In DNA form, the CDR3 reads TGTGCCTGGGGCCCCGGGGGCGAGCAGTACTTC.

This clone was detected only once. This chain links TRBV10-3 with TRBJ1-1, with TRBD1 matching over 8 bases. This CDR3 is built from 14 residues. The germline V gene encodes CDR1 ENHRY and CDR2 SYGVKD. After removal of 6 bases from V and 4 bases from J, the junction contained 7 bases not matched to a gene. CDR3: CAISDYTGGTEAFF. The DNA of the CDR3 is TGTGCCATCAGCGATTATACAGGGGGCACTGAAGCTTTCTTT.

This chain links TRBV2 with TRBJ1-1, with 9 bases lining up with TRBD1. The CDR3 length is 15 residues. The V gene's germline CDR1 is SNHLY and CDR2 FYNNEI. V shed 6 bases and J 5 bases; nucleotides not matched to a gene: 10. The CDR3 protein is CASRTGGFQGTEAFF. DNA for the CDR3: TGTGCCAGCAGGACAGGGGGGTTTCAGGGGACTGAAGCTTTCTTT.

The genes are TRBV7-8 and TRBJ2-7; 9 nucleotides line up with TRBD2. CDR3 length: 16 residues. The V segment lost 5 bases and the J segment 3 bases; nucleotides outside the gene matches: 11. The germline V gene encodes CDR1 SGHVS and CDR2 FQNEAQ. The CDR3: CASSPPLRAGGYEQYF. In DNA, the CDR3 is TGTGCCAGCAGCCCCCCATTGAGAGCGGGAGGCTACGAGCAGTACTTC.

This chain uses TRBV19 with TRBJ2-1, with a tentative D call TRBD1 (5 bases). There are 14 residues in the CDR3. Looked up from germline, CDR1 is LNHDA and CDR2 is SQIVND (reference sequence). The V end lost 1 base, the J end lost 9 bases, and 13 bases lay between the germline ends. The CDR3 DNA reads TGTGCCAGTAGTATAGGCGCAGGGTTGCCTGAGCAGTTCTTC. Its translation: CASSIGAGLPEQFF.

The chain couples TRBV7-2 to TRBJ1-5; a weak D match, TRBD1 (6 bases). This CDR3 comprises 14 residues. Trimming stripped 1 base from V and 6 bases from J, with 10 bases between. Germline-derived CDR1 and CDR2 are SGHTA and FQGNSA. CDR3 amino acids: CASSLGGGTQPQHF. CDR3 sequence (DNA): TGTGCCAGCAGCTTAGGGGGGGGCACTCAGCCCCAGCATTTT.

J is TRBJ1-5 and V is TRBV11-2, with unresolved D. Trimming stripped 1 base from V and 3 bases from J, with 13 bases between. CDR1 is SGHAT and CDR2 is FQNNGV in the germline V gene. The CDR3 sequence is 16 residues long. CDR3 amino acids: CASSLAAPHNNQPQHF. The CDR3 DNA follows: TGTGCCAGCAGCTTAGCCGCCCCCCACAACAATCAGCCCCAGCATTTT.

This clone has a handful of counts. This CDR3 reads CASSGQNYGYTF. The CDR3 coding sequence is TGTGCCAGCAGCGGACAAAACTATGGCTACACCTTC. The chain carries TRBV5-4 and TRBJ1-2; D possibly corresponds to TRBD1 (5 bases). CDR1 and CDR2 from the germline V gene are SGHNT and YYREEE (reference sequence). The V end was cut by 4 bases, the J end by 2 bases, with 6 bases between. The CDR3 runs 12 residues.

This sequence joins TRBV28 and TRBJ2-1; 9 bases are shared with TRBD1. CDR1 and CDR2 from the germline V gene are MDHEN and SYDVKM. The CDR3 totals 15 residues. The trim removed 6 bases at V and 4 bases at J, leaving 7 bases unmatched. The chain's CDR3 is CASRETGGGYNEQFF. The CDR3 DNA sequence: TGTGCCAGCAGGGAGACAGGGGGAGGATACAATGAGCAGTTCTTC.

This clone showed up just a few times. V gene TRBV4-1 combines with J gene TRBJ2-3, with 11 bases identical to TRBD2. V lost 3 bases, J lost 5 bases, and 7 bases stayed unmatched. Germline values: CDR1 MGHRA, CDR2 YSYEKL. This CDR3 is 16 amino acids long. CDR3 loop: CASSHLGLAGGDTQYF. The CDR3 DNA is TGCGCCAGCAGCCACTTAGGGCTAGCGGGGGGAGATACGCAGTATTTT.

The chain carries TRBV23-1 and TRBJ2-2; perhaps TRBD2 as D (5 bases). TRBV23-1 is classed as an ORF, of uncertain function. The CDR3 spans 16 residues. V lost 4 bases and J 1 base, leaving 13 bases between the germline ends. The CDR3 reads CASSRQRVENTGELFF. CDR3 coding DNA: TGCGCCAGCAGTCGGCAGAGGGTGGAGAACACCGGGGAGCTGTTTTTT.

This clone was detected only a few times. The V and J genes are TRBV7-3 and TRBJ2-3, with a possible D match to TRBD2 (5 bases). Trimming left V 5 bases short and J 7 bases short, with 16 bases between. The CDR3 has 14 residues. Germline loops: CDR1 SGHTA, CDR2 FQGTGA. The CDR3 protein is CASSPNLAAHTQYF. In nucleotides, the CDR3 is TGTGCCAGCAGCCCAAATCTAGCAGCACATACGCAGTATTTT.

The chain links TRBV9 to TRBJ1-2; D call uncertain. CDR3 length: 15 amino acids. Germline loops: CDR1 SGDLS, CDR2 YYNGEE. The ends were cut back, 0 bases at V and 4 bases at J, with 13 bases in the middle. The CDR3 bases are TGTGCCAGCAGCGTAGCGATTGGGCAGGCCTATGGCTACACCTTC. Amino acids: CASSVAIGQAYGYTF.

The count of this clone is one. This sequence joins TRBV9 and TRBJ1-2, with 7 bases matching TRBD1. The CDR3 runs to 14 residues. Germline V gene sequence: CDR1 SGDLS, CDR2 YYNGEE. V shed 5 bases and J 0 bases; nucleotides not matched to a gene: 4. This CDR3 is CASRDDRANYGYTF. CDR3 sequence (DNA): TGTGCCAGCAGGGACGACAGGGCTAACTATGGCTACACCTTC.

The rearrangement uses TRBV9 and TRBJ2-7; 9 bases are a match to TRBD2. Germline V lookup: CDR1 SGDLS, CDR2 YYNGEE. J was trimmed by 0 bases and V by 4 bases; bases with no gene match: 8. This CDR3 has 16 amino acids. The CDR3 DNA sequence: TGTGCCAGCAGCCGCGGGGGGGGTGTGAGCTCCTACGAGCAGTACTTC. Protein sequence: CASSRGGGVSSYEQYF.

This chain links TRBV28 with TRBJ1-5; D unclear. CDR1 and CDR2 (germline): MDHEN, SYDVKM. V was clipped by 1 base and J by 5 bases, with 9 bases between them. The CDR3 is 14 residues long. As DNA, the CDR3 is TGTGCCAGCAGTTTATATCTCGGAGATCAGCCCCAGCATTTT. This encodes CASSLYLGDQPQHF.

This chain uses TRBV27 with TRBJ2-7; possible D gene TRBD1, 6 bases. Germline CDR1 is MNHEY and CDR2 is SMNVEV (reference sequence). V dropped 6 bases and J dropped 6 bases, with 12 bases sitting between them. The CDR3 is 12 residues long. This CDR3 reads CASSPTGSEQYF. The CDR3 region has the DNA TGTGCCAGCAGCCCGACAGGATCCGAGCAGTACTTC.

The chain combines TRBV11-1 with TRBJ2-5, with 7 bases identical to TRBD1. CDR1 is SGHAT, CDR2 FQDESV, per germline (reference sequence). Trimming cost V 1 base and J 4 bases; bases outside gene matches: 9. The CDR3 is 16 residues long. This CDR3 is CASSLDRGRTGETQYF. CDR3 DNA: TGTGCCAGCAGCTTAGACAGGGGCCGCACCGGAGAGACCCAGTACTTC.

The rearrangement links TRBV5-4 to TRBJ1-2, with TRBD1 matching 7 bases. Germline CDR1 is SGHNT and CDR2 is YYREEE (reference sequence). The CDR3 sequence is 15 residues long. Germline trimming cut 2 bases from V and 1 base from J; bases unmatched to any gene: 5. The CDR3 bases are TGTGCCAGCAGCTTCTGGGACAGATATAACTATGGCTACACCTTC. This translates into CASSFWDRYNYGYTF.

This chain joins TRBV7-9 and TRBJ2-7; 8 nucleotides align to TRBD2. Germline-derived CDR1 and CDR2 are SEHNR and FQNEAQ (reference sequence). CDR3 size: 16 residues. The V segment lost 3 bases and the J segment 3 bases; nucleotides outside the gene matches: 10. The CDR3 bases are TGTGCCAGCAGCTTTCTCTCCGGGACTAGAATCTACGAGCAGTACTTC. Translation gives CASSFLSGTRIYEQYF.

The sample holds a few counts of this clone. The genes are TRBV5-1 and TRBJ1-1; unclear D gene. Germline lookup yields CDR1 SGHRS and CDR2 YFSETQ. This CDR3 comprises 14 residues. V was cut by 0 bases and J by 1 base, with 7 bases left in between. CDR3 sequence: CASSLETSNTEAFF. The CDR3 region has the DNA TGCGCCAGCAGCTTGGAGACATCGAACACTGAAGCTTTCTTT. The full variable domain, with the rest looked up from reference TRBV5-1 and TRBJ1-1, is KAGVTQTPRYLIKTRGQQVTLSCSPISGHRSVSWYQQTPGQGLQFLFEYFSETQRNKGNFPGRFSGRQFSNSRSEMNVSTLELGDSALYLCASSLETSNTEAFFGQGTRLTVV.

The chain recombines TRBV15 with TRBJ2-1, with D uncertain. CDR1 LNHNV and CDR2 YYDKDF come from the germline V gene (reference sequence). The V end was cut by 1 base, the J end by 5 bases, with 6 bases between. The CDR3 runs 13 residues. The CDR3 DNA is TGTGCCACCAGCAGAGTCCCTAACAATGAGCAGTTCTTC. It codes for CATSRVPNNEQFF. Together with reference TRBV15 and TRBJ2-1, the CDR3 gives the full variable domain: DAMVIQNPRYQVTQFGKPVTLSCSQTLNHNVMYWYQQKSSQAPKLLFHYYDKDFNNEADTPDNFQSRRPNTSFCFLDIRSPGLGDTAMYLCATSRVPNNEQFFGPGTRLTVL.

This chain links TRBV19 with TRBJ2-5, with D perhaps matching TRBD1 (6 bases). The CDR3 consists of 13 residues. Trimming removed 4 bases from V and 5 bases from J, with 11 bases in between. Looked up from germline, CDR1 is LNHDA and CDR2 is SQIVND (reference sequence). Written as DNA, the CDR3 is TGTGCCAGTAGTAAACAGGGTATGGAGACCCAGTACTTC. It yields the protein CASSKQGMETQYF.

The chain is built from TRBV7-9 and TRBJ1-4, with D possibly matching TRBD1 (5 bases). This CDR3 has 12 residues. Germline CDR1 reads SEHNR; CDR2 reads FQNEAQ (reference sequence). Trimming pared 3 bases from V and 11 bases from J, leaving 10 bases between. DNA of the CDR3: TGTGCCAGCAGCTTTGGGGCCGAGAAACTGTTTTTT. It yields the protein CASSFGAEKLFF.

This sequence joins TRBV5-6 and TRBJ2-5, with D uncertain. The germline gives CDR1 SGHDT, CDR2 YYEEEE. There are 14 residues in the CDR3. V lost 4 bases, J lost 3 bases, and 13 bases lay in between. CDR3 amino acids: CASSPGILKETQYF. The CDR3 DNA is TGTGCCAGCAGCCCAGGAATCTTGAAAGAGACCCAGTACTTC. The whole variable domain, filled in from reference TRBV5-6 and TRBJ2-5, reads DAGVTQSPTHLIKTRGQQVTLRCSPKSGHDTVSWYQQALGQGPQFIFQYYEEEERQRGNFPDRFSGHQFPNYSSELNVNALLLGDSALYLCASSPGILKETQYFGPGTRLLVL.

This clone has only a few counts. The DNA of the CDR3 is TGTGCCTGGGGCCGGGGTAGCGGGTCCAACAATGAGCAGTTCTTC. Amino acids: CAWGRGSGSNNEQFF. The chain is built from TRBV30 and TRBJ2-1; 7 bases map to TRBD2. Germline assignment: CDR1 GTSNPN and CDR2 SVGIG (reference sequence). V dropped 5 bases and J dropped 5; count of bases not matched to a gene: 12. This CDR3 spans 15 amino acids.